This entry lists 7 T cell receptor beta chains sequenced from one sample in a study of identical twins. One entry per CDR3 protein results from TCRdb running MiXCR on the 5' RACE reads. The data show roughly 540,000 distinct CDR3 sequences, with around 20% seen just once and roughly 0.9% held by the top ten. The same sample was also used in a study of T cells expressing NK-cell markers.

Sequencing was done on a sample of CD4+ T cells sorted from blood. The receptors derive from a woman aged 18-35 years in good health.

CDR3 residues: CASSGGQGVYEAFF. CDR3 DNA: TGTGCCAGCAGTGGGGGACAGGGGGTATACGAAGCTTTCTTT. This rearrangement joins TRBV12-3 or TRBV12-4 to TRBJ1-1; 11 bases fit TRBD1. Trimming took 5 bases from V and 8 from J; bases not matched to a gene: 7. The CDR3 is 14 residues long.

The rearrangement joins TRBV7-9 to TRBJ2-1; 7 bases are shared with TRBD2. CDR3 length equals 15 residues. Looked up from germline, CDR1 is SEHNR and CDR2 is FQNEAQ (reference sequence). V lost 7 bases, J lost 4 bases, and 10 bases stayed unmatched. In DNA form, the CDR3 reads TGTGCCAGCAATAACGGCTGGCGGGGGTACAATGAGCAGTTCTTC. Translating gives CASNNGWRGYNEQFF.

For the CDR3, the DNA is TGCGCCAGCAGCCAAGACGTCCCTAGCGGGAGCAGGTACGAGCAGTACTTC. As protein: CASSQDVPSGSRYEQYF. The chain combines TRBV4-3 with TRBJ2-7, with TRBD2 identical over 10 bases. J gave up 4 bases and V 0 bases, and 9 bases lay outside the gene matches. CDR3 length equals 17 residues. Per germline, CDR1 LGHNA and CDR2 YSLEER.

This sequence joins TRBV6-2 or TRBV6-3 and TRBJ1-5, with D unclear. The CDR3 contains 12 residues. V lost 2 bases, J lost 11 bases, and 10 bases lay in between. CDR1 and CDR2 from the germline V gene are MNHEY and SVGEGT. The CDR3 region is CASSYRADAQHF. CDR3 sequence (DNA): TGTGCCAGCAGTTACCGAGCGGACGCCCAGCATTTT.

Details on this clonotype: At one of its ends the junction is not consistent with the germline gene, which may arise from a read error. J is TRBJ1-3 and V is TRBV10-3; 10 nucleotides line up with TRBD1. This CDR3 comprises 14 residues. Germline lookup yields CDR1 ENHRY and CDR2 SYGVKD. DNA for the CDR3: TGTGCCATCAGTGACCGGGACAGGGGCCAAGAGTTACGTTTT. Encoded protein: CAISDRDRGQELRF.

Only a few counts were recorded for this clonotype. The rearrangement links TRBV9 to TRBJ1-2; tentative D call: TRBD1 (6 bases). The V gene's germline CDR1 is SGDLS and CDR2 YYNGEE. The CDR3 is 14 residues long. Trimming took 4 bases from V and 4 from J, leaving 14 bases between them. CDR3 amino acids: CASSPETGPYGYTF. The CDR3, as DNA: TGTGCCAGCAGCCCCGAGACAGGCCCCTATGGCTACACCTTC.

CDR3 sequence: CSARVSTSSYEQYF. In DNA, the CDR3 is TGCAGTGCTAGAGTTTCGACTAGCTCCTACGAGCAGTACTTC. V and J are TRBV20-1 and TRBJ2-7; D is possibly TRBD2 (6 bases). The CDR3 runs 14 residues. Per germline, CDR1 DFQATT and CDR2 SNEGSKA (reference sequence). Between the trimmed V and J ends, which lost 1 base and 0 bases, there was a span of 10 bases.